Presented here are 22 T cell receptor beta chains from one specimen sequenced in a study of T cells after posttransplantation cyclophosphamide. Cyclophosphamide on days +3 and +4 followed busulfan-fludarabine conditioning and a marrow graft. Repertoires were generated with immunoSEQ multiplex PCR, while TCRdb's copy carries only in-frame clones and drops some. The specimen has some 7,500 clones, none found just once. Specimen: PBMCs, collected after allogeneic stem cell transplant with posttransplant cyclophosphamide. The receptors originated from a male patient under 35 who received an allogeneic stem cell transplant from an unrelated donor, was CMV-positive, and had acute and chronic GVHD. The T cells may come from the graft donor.

This clone was recorded many times. The chain joins TRBV6-1 to TRBJ2-7; TRBD1 aligns across 7 bases. Germline CDR1 MNHNS, CDR2 SASEGT. This CDR3 is 15 amino acids long. The V segment lost 0 bases and the J segment 1 base; nucleotides outside the gene matches: 3. The CDR3 DNA is TGTGCCAGCAGTGAAGCCGGGACAGCATCCTACGAGCAGTACGTC. It encodes CASSEAGTASYEQYV.

This clone was detected many times. This sequence joins TRBV7-9 and TRBJ2-3, with 10 bases matching TRBD2. Germline V lookup: CDR1 SEHNR, CDR2 FQNEAQ (reference sequence). J was trimmed by 0 bases and V by 4 bases; bases with no gene match: 1. CDR3 size: 15 residues. The CDR3 spells CASSSAGGSTDTQYF. The CDR3 bases are TGTGCCAGCAGCTCAGCGGGGGGGAGCACAGATACGCAGTATTTT.

This clone was picked up many times. The chain recombines TRBV2 with TRBJ1-3; D remains unclear. Trimming took 6 bases from V and 7 from J, leaving 7 bases between them. CDR3 size: 11 residues. Germline CDR1 reads SNHLY; CDR2 reads FYNNEI. CDR3 protein: CASRSGNTIYF. DNA of the CDR3: TGTGCCAGCAGAAGCGGGAACACCATATATTTT.

Points on this clone: A much more abundant neighbour one base away suggests this may be a read error. V usage is TRBV7-2 and J usage is TRBJ2-1; possibly TRBD1 for D (5 bases). Germline assignment: CDR1 SGHTA and CDR2 FQGNSA. The CDR3 has 13 amino acids. The CDR3 DNA reads as TGTGCCAGCGGCTTATTCGAGACAGCAGAGCAGTTCTTC. Translation gives CASGLFETAEQFF.

This clone was found many times. The sample has other DNA sequences that encode this CDR3 too. The rearrangement uses TRBV5-6 and TRBJ2-2; possible D gene TRBD1, 6 bases. The CDR3 consists of 14 residues. The V gene lost 3 bases and the J gene lost 1 base, with 7 bases spanning the gap. Looked up from germline, CDR1 is SGHDT and CDR2 is YYEEEE. The CDR3 loop reads CASSWTVNTGELFF. CDR3 sequence (DNA): TGTGCCAGCAGCTGGACAGTGAACACCGGGGAGCTGTTTTTT.

This clone came up many times. CDR3 sequence (DNA): TGTGCCAGCAGTTTAGGGTCCAGGAACTATGGCTACACCTTC. Its protein product is CASSLGSRNYGYTF. V is TRBV28 and J is TRBJ1-2; D is undetermined. Germline CDR1 reads MDHEN; CDR2 reads SYDVKM. V was shortened by 2 bases and J by 2 bases, with 9 bases between the two germline ends. This CDR3 is 14 amino acids long.

This clone was seen many times. This chain uses TRBV18 with TRBJ2-5; D is unresolved. The germline V gene encodes CDR1 KGHSH and CDR2 LQKENI. The germline V and J ends were trimmed by 0 bases and 2 bases, with 4 bases remaining between them. The CDR3 loop spans 13 amino acids. CDR3 loop: CASSPPSQETQYF. The CDR3, as DNA: TGTGCCAGCTCACCACCCAGTCAAGAGACCCAGTACTTC.

This clone is judged medium-sized. This chain's CDR3 is CASSLLFVNTYEQYF. CDR3 nucleotides: TGTGCCAGCAGCTTGTTGTTCGTCAACACCTACGAGCAGTACTTC. The chain employs TRBV5-5 and TRBJ2-7; D is unclear. V was cut by 1 base and J by 2 bases, with 13 bases left in between. The CDR3 is 15 residues long. CDR1 SGHKS and CDR2 YYEKEE come from the germline V gene (reference sequence).

The sample holds many counts of this clone. The rearrangement joins TRBV5-6 to TRBJ2-5; D is undetermined. Trimming removed 2 bases at V and 5 bases at J, with 4 bases between. CDR1 SGHDT and CDR2 YYEEEE come from the germline V gene. The CDR3 totals 11 residues. CDR3 loop: CASSLAETQYF. CDR3 sequence (DNA): TGTGCCAGCAGCTTAGCTGAGACCCAGTACTTC.

There are a few counts of this clone. V usage is TRBV27 and J usage is TRBJ2-1; 11 bases fit TRBD1. The V gene end was trimmed by 6 bases and the J gene end by 4 bases; junction bases not matched to a gene: 8. The V gene's germline CDR1 is MNHEY and CDR2 SMNVEV (reference sequence). The CDR3 is 16 amino acids. CDR3 amino acids: CASSFGQGALYNEQFF. The CDR3 DNA reads as TGTGCCAGCAGCTTCGGACAGGGGGCTCTATACAATGAGCAGTTCTTC.

This clone counts as medium-sized. The chain employs TRBV6-1 and TRBJ1-6; D gene unclear. The CDR3 covers 16 residues. From germline, CDR1 is MNHNS and CDR2 SASEGT. Deletions cut 2 bases from V and 2 bases from J, with 10 bases between. CDR3 nucleotide sequence: TGTGCCAGCAGTGAACGCGGAGGCGCCTATAATTCACCCCTCCACTTT. Translating gives CASSERGGAYNSPLHF.

At least ten counts were recorded for this clone. The chain joins TRBV9 to TRBJ1-3, with TRBD1 as a possible D gene (6 bases). The CDR3 is 13 residues long. Per germline, CDR1 SGDLS and CDR2 YYNGEE. Trimming removed 4 bases from V and 7 bases from J, with 12 bases in between. The CDR3 nucleotides are TGTGCCAGCAGCCGGGACAATCGGAACACCATATATTTT. It yields the protein CASSRDNRNTIYF.

This clone has at least ten counts. The V call is TRBV11-2, the J call TRBJ1-4, with D possibly TRBD1 on 6 matching bases. CDR3 length: 14 residues. Germline assignment: CDR1 SGHAT and CDR2 FQNNGV. V lost 5 bases and J lost 4, with 11 bases in between. CDR3 sequence reads: CASSLTGYNEKLFF. The CDR3 nucleotides read TGTGCCAGCAGCCTGACAGGTTATAATGAAAAACTGTTTTTT.

This clone was observed many times. The rearrangement uses TRBV6-6 and TRBJ2-7, with TRBD1 identical over 7 bases. CDR3 size: 14 residues. CDR1 MNHNY and CDR2 SVGAGI come from the germline V gene (reference sequence). V shed 0 bases, J shed 1 base, and the junction held 0 bases outside the gene matches. CDR3 DNA sequence: TGTGCCAGCAGTTACTCGGGACAGTCCTACGAGCAGTACGTC. As protein: CASSYSGQSYEQYV.

This clone was detected many times. This chain links TRBV5-6 with TRBJ2-7, with D unresolved. Per the germline V gene, CDR1 is SGHDT and CDR2 is YYEEEE. V lost 4 bases to trimming and J lost 7 bases, with 9 bases between them. This CDR3 has 11 residues. The CDR3 DNA reads TGTGCCAGCAGCAACTCTTGGGAGCAGTACTTC. This codes for CASSNSWEQYF.

This clone was counted at least ten times. The rearrangement joins TRBV6-5 to TRBJ1-6; 8 bases fit TRBD1. J gave up 6 bases and V 4 bases, and 8 bases lay outside the gene matches. Germline values: CDR1 MNHEY, CDR2 SVGAGI. The CDR3 spans 16 residues. CDR3 bases: TGTGCCAGCAGTTCCCCCCCAGGGGGCCGTAATTCACCCCTCCACTTT. Translating gives CASSSPPGGRNSPLHF.

This clone was recorded at least ten times. The gene calls are TRBV10-2 and TRBJ1-5; no reliable D call. Trimming removed 0 bases at V and 1 base at J, with 7 bases between. The germline CDR1 and CDR2 sequences are WSHSY and SAAADI. This CDR3 region has 15 residues. The CDR3 is CASSESGGSNQPQHF. As DNA, the CDR3 is TGCGCCAGCAGTGAGTCAGGCGGAAGCAATCAGCCCCAGCATTTT.

The sample holds many counts of this clone. This rearrangement joins TRBV4-2 to TRBJ2-6; 7 bases match TRBD2. This CDR3 is built from 19 residues. Germline CDR1 and CDR2: LGHNA and YNFKEQ. After removal of 4 bases from V and 0 bases from J, the junction contained 12 bases not matched to a gene. CDR3 bases: TGTGCCAGCAGCCTACTTAGGGGCGGGGGATCCTCTGGGGCCAACGTCCTGACTTTC. Translation: CASSLLRGGGSSGANVLTF.

This clone was detected ten times or more. The genes are TRBV5-6 and TRBJ2-1, with TRBD1 matching 9 bases. The CDR3 runs to 16 residues. The germline V gene encodes CDR1 SGHDT and CDR2 YYEEEE. Trimming removed 3 bases from V and 2 bases from J; junction bases left unmatched: 6. CDR3 in amino acids: CASSSLGQGAYNEQFF. The DNA for the CDR3 is TGTGCCAGCAGCTCCTTGGGACAGGGCGCCTACAATGAGCAGTTCTTC.

This clone was seen repeatedly, ten times or more. This chain links TRBV7-9 with TRBJ1-4, with D uncertain. In germline, CDR1 is SEHNR, CDR2 FQNEAQ (reference sequence). The V gene lost 0 bases and the J gene lost 8 bases, with 13 bases spanning the gap. CDR3 length: 15 residues. The CDR3 DNA reads as TGTGCCAGCAGCTTAGCCGGCAGATCGGGGGAAAAACTGTTTTTT. Its protein is CASSLAGRSGEKLFF.

This clone is medium-sized (0.01 to 0.1%). This chain uses TRBV2 with TRBJ1-2; D is uncertain. The ends were cut back, 2 bases at V and 4 bases at J, with 8 bases in the middle. The germline V gene has CDR1 SNHLY and CDR2 FYNNEI. This CDR3 is built from 13 residues. CDR3 loop: CASSESASYGYTF. CDR3 bases: TGTGCCAGCAGTGAATCTGCCAGCTATGGCTACACCTTC. The full variable domain, in which reference TRBV2 and TRBJ1-2 provide the parts outside the CDR3, is EPEVTQTPSHQVTQMGQEVILRCVPISNHLYFYWYRQILGQKVEFLVSFYNNEISEKSEIFDDQFSVERPDGSNFTLKIRSTKLEDSAMYFCASSESASYGYTFGSGTRLTVV.

This clone has ten or more counts. V gene TRBV19 combines with J gene TRBJ1-2; D call uncertain. Germline CDR1 is LNHDA and CDR2 is SQIVND (reference sequence). Trimming took off 6 bases at V and 2 bases at J, with 16 bases between the two ends. The CDR3 loop spans 15 amino acids. Written as DNA, the CDR3 is TGTGCCAGTAGGACTATATCAACAGCCAACTATGGCTACACCTTC. This gives the protein CASRTISTANYGYTF.